The 26 T cell receptor beta chains below were found in one sample sequenced in a study of shared clonotypes between healthy human individuals. Using immunoSEQ multiplex PCR, the repertoire was profiled, and TCRdb retains in-frame clones only, with some absent. This table holds some 2,000,000 clones, about 95% found once. Naive CD8 isolation took CD45RO-negative cells positively selected for CCR7 and excluded terminally differentiated effector memory CD45RA+ cells. Sequencing input: naive CD8+ T cells sorted from blood. All receptors derive from a man between 18 and 35 years old in good health.

This chain links TRBV19 with TRBJ2-7; 13 nucleotides align to TRBD2. Germline-derived CDR1 and CDR2 are LNHDA and SQIVND (reference sequence). The CDR3 contains 18 residues. J was trimmed by 2 bases and V by 3 bases; bases with no gene match: 10. The CDR3 sequence is CASSMGPTSGRETYEQYF. The CDR3 coding sequence is TGTGCCAGTAGTATGGGTCCTACTAGCGGGAGGGAGACCTACGAGCAGTACTTC.

The chain employs TRBV13 and TRBJ2-3, with D unresolved. Germline V lookup: CDR1 PRHDT, CDR2 FYEKMQ (reference sequence). V dropped 3 bases and J dropped 2 bases, with 9 bases sitting between them. This CDR3 is 14 amino acids long. The chain's CDR3 is CASSFRVTTDTQYF. The DNA of the CDR3 is TGTGCCAGCAGCTTTAGGGTAACCACAGATACGCAGTATTTT.

The sample holds a few counts of this clone. The same CDR3 arises from other DNA sequences in this sample as well. J is TRBJ1-1 and V is TRBV2, with D possibly TRBD1 on 6 matching bases. This CDR3 spans 14 amino acids. V was cut by 7 bases and J by 0 bases, with 12 bases left in between. Looked up from germline, CDR1 is SNHLY and CDR2 is FYNNEI. CDR3 in DNA: TGTGCCAGCACCCCGGACAGCTTGAACACTGAAGCTTTCTTT. Its protein product is CASTPDSLNTEAFF.

The chain links TRBV9 to TRBJ2-5, with D possibly matching TRBD2 (5 bases). The length of the CDR3 is 16 residues. Germline V gene lookup returns CDR1 SGDLS and CDR2 YYNGEE. The ends were cut back, 3 bases at V and 1 base at J, with 16 bases in the middle. In DNA form, the CDR3 reads TGTGCCAGCAGCGCAGAGCTGGCTGAGGGCCAAGAGACCCAGTACTTC. Protein product: CASSAELAEGQETQYF.

The genes are TRBV7-6 and TRBJ1-1; D is ambiguous. The CDR3 sequence is 14 residues long. V gave up 3 bases and J gave up 0 bases, with 8 bases separating them. CDR1 SGHVS and CDR2 FNYEAQ come from the germline V gene. The chain's CDR3 is CASSFDVMNTEAFF. CDR3 DNA sequence: TGTGCCAGCAGCTTCGATGTGATGAACACTGAAGCTTTCTTT.

The genes are TRBV30 and TRBJ1-1; 9 bases are a match to TRBD1. The V segment lost 0 bases and the J segment 1 base; nucleotides outside the gene matches: 9. CDR1 GTSNPN and CDR2 SVGIG come from the germline V gene (reference sequence). The CDR3 runs to 17 residues. CDR3 region: CAWSVHKQGAENTEAFF. DNA of the CDR3: TGTGCCTGGAGTGTACACAAACAGGGGGCCGAGAACACTGAAGCTTTCTTT.

The V and J genes are TRBV27 and TRBJ1-2; 8 nucleotides agree with TRBD1. The V gene's germline CDR1 is MNHEY and CDR2 SMNVEV (reference sequence). This CDR3 contains 16 residues. Trimming at V came to 4 bases and at J to 4 bases, leaving 11 bases not matched to a gene. CDR3 nucleotides: TGTGCCAGCAGTTCCTTGACAGGGGCCTATTTCTATGGCTACACCTTC. Its translation is CASSSLTGAYFYGYTF.

The chain uses TRBV5-6 and TRBJ2-2; 8 bases map to TRBD2. Germline V lookup: CDR1 SGHDT, CDR2 YYEEEE. The CDR3 totals 16 residues. With V trimmed by 4 bases and J by 6 bases, 11 bases remained unmatched. The CDR3 DNA follows: TGTGCCAGCAGCAGGGTGGAGGCGGGGGGCGCCGGGGAGCTGTTTTTT. This sequence encodes CASSRVEAGGAGELFF.

The chain is built from TRBV7-6 and TRBJ2-1; D gene unclear. V was cut by 4 bases and J by 8 bases, with 21 bases left in between. Germline V gives CDR1 SGHVS, CDR2 FNYEAQ. The CDR3 is 16 residues long. CDR3 DNA sequence: TGTGCCAGCAGCTCCATTTGGGTGAGCACTTTCGATGAGCAGTTCTTC. Amino acids: CASSSIWVSTFDEQFF.

This clone was detected only a few times. This chain links TRBV10-3 with TRBJ1-6; 7 bases fit TRBD1. The CDR3 runs to 16 residues. V was clipped by 3 bases and J by 7 bases; unmatched bases: 9. Germline CDR1 and CDR2: ENHRY and SYGVKD. The CDR3 protein is CAISELQGSRNSPLHF. CDR3 DNA: TGTGCCATCAGTGAATTACAGGGGAGTAGGAATTCACCCCTCCACTTT.

This clone was counted only a few times. The chain combines TRBV27 with TRBJ1-6; D possibly corresponds to TRBD1 (5 bases). This CDR3 spans 16 amino acids. The germline V gene has CDR1 MNHEY and CDR2 SMNVEV (reference sequence). Deletions cut 4 bases from V and 6 bases from J, with 16 bases between. CDR3 bases: TGTGCCAGCAGTTCCCCAACAGGCGCCCTTAATTCACCCCTCCACTTT. Protein sequence: CASSSPTGALNSPLHF.

The genes are TRBV2 and TRBJ2-7, with 8 positions matching TRBD2. Germline CDR1 is SNHLY and CDR2 is FYNNEI. The length of the CDR3 is 12 residues. CDR3 amino acids: CASGTVDYEQYF. The CDR3 DNA sequence: TGTGCTAGCGGGACGGTCGACTACGAGCAGTACTTC.

This chain connects TRBV7-9 to TRBJ2-7; TRBD1 matches at 9 bases. The ends lost 5 bases at V and 2 bases at J; junction bases unmatched: 7. The CDR3 is made up of 15 amino acids. CDR1 is SEHNR, CDR2 FQNEAQ, per germline (reference sequence). The CDR3 nucleotides read TGTGCCAGCAGCCCCGGGACAGGGCCCGCCTACGAGCAGTACTTC. This translates into CASSPGTGPAYEQYF.

The rearrangement links TRBV18 to TRBJ2-7, with a tentative D call TRBD2 (7 bases). V shed 2 bases and J shed 0 bases, with 14 bases lying between them. This CDR3 has 16 amino acids. Germline V gene data show CDR1 as KGHSH and CDR2 as LQKENI. The CDR3 coding sequence is TGTGCCAGCTCACCAAGACCAGGGGAGGGCTCCTACGAGCAGTACTTC. Its protein product is CASSPRPGEGSYEQYF.

The chain couples TRBV4-1 to TRBJ2-5, with D perhaps TRBD2 (5 bases). From germline, CDR1 is MGHRA and CDR2 YSYEKL. This CDR3 is built from 15 residues. Trimming removed 2 bases at V and 2 bases at J, with 12 bases between. In DNA, the CDR3 is TGCGCCAGCAGCCAACTTTCGGACTCACAAGAGACCCAGTACTTC. As protein: CASSQLSDSQETQYF.

This chain links TRBV5-1 with TRBJ2-3; 9 bases match TRBD2. This CDR3 has 14 amino acids. CDR1 SGHRS and CDR2 YFSETQ come from the germline V gene. Trimming took 4 bases from V and 5 from J; bases not matched to a gene: 5. CDR3 region: CASSQRGAVDTQYF. The CDR3 nucleotides read TGCGCCAGCAGCCAGCGGGGGGCCGTAGATACGCAGTATTTT. Full variable domain (outside the CDR3, taken from reference TRBV5-1 and TRBJ2-3): KAGVTQTPRYLIKTRGQQVTLSCSPISGHRSVSWYQQTPGQGLQFLFEYFSETQRNKGNFPGRFSGRQFSNSRSEMNVSTLELGDSALYLCASSQRGAVDTQYFGPGTRLTVL.

The chain is built from TRBV4-1 and TRBJ2-1; 9 nucleotides line up with TRBD2. Germline V CDR1 and CDR2: MGHRA, YSYEKL. Germline trimming cut 0 bases from V and 10 bases from J; bases unmatched to any gene: 4. This CDR3 spans 14 amino acids. This CDR3 reads CASSQEGLAGEQFF. The CDR3 DNA follows: TGCGCCAGCAGCCAAGAGGGACTAGCCGGGGAGCAGTTCTTC.

The V and J genes are TRBV7-8 and TRBJ1-1; D unresolved. The CDR3 contains 13 residues. V was trimmed by 1 base and J by 7 bases, leaving 10 bases between them. Germline V gives CDR1 SGHVS, CDR2 FQNEAQ. This CDR3 is CASSLGSRFEAFF. The CDR3 nucleotides are TGTGCCAGCAGCTTAGGGAGCAGGTTTGAAGCTTTCTTT.

Comments on this clone: Other nucleotide sequences in the sample specify the same CDR3. The chain couples TRBV20-1 to TRBJ1-2, with no clear D. CDR1 and CDR2 (germline): DFQATT, SNEGSKA (reference sequence). Deletions cut 6 bases from V and 4 bases from J, with 9 bases between. The CDR3 is 11 amino acids. This CDR3 is CSAPEGYGYTF. In nucleotides, the CDR3 is TGCAGTGCCCCAGAGGGCTATGGCTACACCTTC.

This rearrangement joins TRBV4-3 to TRBJ1-2; D gene uncertain. V dropped 1 base and J dropped 4 bases, with 13 bases sitting between them. Germline V gives CDR1 LGHNA, CDR2 YSLEER. This CDR3 contains 15 residues. CDR3 sequence: CASSQVGRQAYGYTF. In DNA form, the CDR3 reads TGCGCCAGCAGCCAAGTTGGGCGGCAGGCCTATGGCTACACCTTC.

The V call is TRBV10-3, the J call TRBJ2-5, with D perhaps matching TRBD1 (5 bases). The V and J ends lost 3 bases and 0 bases respectively, with 17 bases between them. The CDR3 has 17 residues. Germline-derived CDR1 and CDR2 are ENHRY and SYGVKD. Here the CDR3 DNA reads TGTGCCATCAGTGAAGAATTTCAGGGAAACTACCAAGAGACCCAGTACTTC. This codes for CAISEEFQGNYQETQYF.

This clone was seen once. This sequence joins TRBV7-9 and TRBJ1-2; D remains unclear. Trimming removed 4 bases from V and 3 bases from J, with 12 bases in between. Per germline, CDR1 SEHNR and CDR2 FQNEAQ (reference sequence). The CDR3 contains 14 residues. The CDR3 region has the DNA TGTGCCAGCAGCTCTTCCTTGGGCTACTATGGCTACACCTTC. This gives the protein CASSSSLGYYGYTF.

A single count supports this clone. The chain uses TRBV10-1 and TRBJ2-7; 9 nucleotides line up with TRBD1. V lost 2 bases, J lost 3 bases, and 5 bases stayed unmatched. The germline gives CDR1 WNHNN, CDR2 SYGVQD (reference sequence). The CDR3 is 15 residues long. The CDR3 spells CASSEDAGQGYEQYF. The CDR3 DNA follows: TGCGCCAGCAGTGAGGACGCGGGACAGGGCTACGAGCAGTACTTC.

The chain has TRBV27 and TRBJ1-2; no definite D call. V was shortened by 8 bases and J by 1 base, with 11 bases between the two germline ends. Germline values: CDR1 MNHEY, CDR2 SMNVEV (reference sequence). The CDR3 consists of 13 residues. CDR3 DNA sequence: TGTGCCAGCGCCTGGGCCGTTAACTATGGCTACACCTTC. It yields the protein CASAWAVNYGYTF.

J is TRBJ2-2 and V is TRBV7-9; either TRBD1 or TRBD2 may supply D (5 bases each). Trimming removed 2 bases at V and 5 bases at J, with 12 bases between. The CDR3 contains 15 residues. Germline CDR1 is SEHNR and CDR2 is FQNEAQ (reference sequence). CDR3 region: CASSLNRGGTGELFF. The CDR3 DNA is TGTGCCAGCAGCTTAAACCGGGGCGGGACCGGGGAGCTGTTTTTT.

The V call is TRBV9, the J call TRBJ2-7; tentative D call: TRBD2 (6 bases). Germline CDR1 reads SGDLS; CDR2 reads YYNGEE. The length of the CDR3 is 16 residues. Trimming cost V 3 bases and J 5 bases, with 21 bases left between them. The CDR3 protein is CASSAKVHGGVDEQYF. The CDR3 region has the DNA TGTGCCAGCAGCGCGAAGGTTCACGGAGGGGTGGACGAGCAGTACTTC. Full variable domain (remainder filled in from reference TRBV9 and TRBJ2-7): DSGVTQTPKHLITATGQRVTLRCSPRSGDLSVYWYQQSLDQGLQFLIQYYNGEERAKGNILERFSAQQFPDLHSELNLSSLELGDSALYFCASSAKVHGGVDEQYFGPGTRLTVT.